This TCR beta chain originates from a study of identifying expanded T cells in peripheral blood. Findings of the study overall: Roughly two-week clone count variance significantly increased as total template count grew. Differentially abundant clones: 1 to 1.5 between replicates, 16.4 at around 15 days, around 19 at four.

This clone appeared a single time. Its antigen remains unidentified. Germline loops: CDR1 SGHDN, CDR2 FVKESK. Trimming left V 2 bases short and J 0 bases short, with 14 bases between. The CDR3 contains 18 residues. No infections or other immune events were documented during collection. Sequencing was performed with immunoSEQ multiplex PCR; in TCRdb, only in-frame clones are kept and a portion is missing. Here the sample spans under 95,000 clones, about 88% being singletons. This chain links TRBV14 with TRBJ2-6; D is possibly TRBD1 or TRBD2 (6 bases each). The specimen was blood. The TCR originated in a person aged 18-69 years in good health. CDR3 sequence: CASSQLPGGGSGANVLTF. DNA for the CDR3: TGTGCCAGCAGCCAATTACCCGGGGGCGGCTCTGGGGCCAACGTCCTGACTTTC.